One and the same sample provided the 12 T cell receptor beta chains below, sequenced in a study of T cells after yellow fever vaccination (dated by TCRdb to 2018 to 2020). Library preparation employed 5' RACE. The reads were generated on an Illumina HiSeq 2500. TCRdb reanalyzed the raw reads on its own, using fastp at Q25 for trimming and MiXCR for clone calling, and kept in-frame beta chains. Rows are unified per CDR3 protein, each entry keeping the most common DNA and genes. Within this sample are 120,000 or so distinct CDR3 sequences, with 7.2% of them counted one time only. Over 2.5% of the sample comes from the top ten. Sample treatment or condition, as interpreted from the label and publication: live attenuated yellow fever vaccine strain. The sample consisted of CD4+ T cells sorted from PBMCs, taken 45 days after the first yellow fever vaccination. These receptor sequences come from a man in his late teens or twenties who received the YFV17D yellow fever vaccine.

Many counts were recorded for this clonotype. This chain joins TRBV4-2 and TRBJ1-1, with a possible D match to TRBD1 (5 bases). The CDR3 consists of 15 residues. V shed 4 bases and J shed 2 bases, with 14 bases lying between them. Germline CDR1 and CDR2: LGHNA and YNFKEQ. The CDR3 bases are TGTGCCAGCAGCCCTCGCGGGGGAGAAAACACTGAAGCTTTCTTT. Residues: CASSPRGGENTEAFF.

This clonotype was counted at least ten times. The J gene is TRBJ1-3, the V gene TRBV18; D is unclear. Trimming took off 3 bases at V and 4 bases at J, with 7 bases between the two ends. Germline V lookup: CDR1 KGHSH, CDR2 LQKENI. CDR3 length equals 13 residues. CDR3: CASSPSEGNTIYF. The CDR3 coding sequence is TGTGCCAGCTCACCGAGTGAGGGAAACACCATATATTTT.

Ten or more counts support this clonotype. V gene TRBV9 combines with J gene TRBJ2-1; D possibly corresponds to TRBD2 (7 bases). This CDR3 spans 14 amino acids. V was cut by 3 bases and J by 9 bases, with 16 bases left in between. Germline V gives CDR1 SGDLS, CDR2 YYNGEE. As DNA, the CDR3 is TGTGCCAGCAGCGCCCGAGGGGGGGCTGGTGAGCAGTTCTTC. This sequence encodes CASSARGGAGEQFF.

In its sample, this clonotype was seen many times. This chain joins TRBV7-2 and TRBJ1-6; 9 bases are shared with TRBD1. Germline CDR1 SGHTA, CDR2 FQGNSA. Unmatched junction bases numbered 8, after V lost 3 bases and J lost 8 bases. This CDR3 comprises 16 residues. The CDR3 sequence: CASSFRWDRVDSPLHF. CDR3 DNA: TGTGCCAGCAGCTTCCGGTGGGACAGGGTGGATTCACCCCTCCACTTT.

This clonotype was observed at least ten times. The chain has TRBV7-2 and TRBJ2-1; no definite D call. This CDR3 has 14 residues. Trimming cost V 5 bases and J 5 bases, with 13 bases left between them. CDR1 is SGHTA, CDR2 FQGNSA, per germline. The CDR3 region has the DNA TGTGCCAGCAGCCCAGGCTTTGCGGACAATGAGCAGTTCTTC. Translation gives CASSPGFADNEQFF.

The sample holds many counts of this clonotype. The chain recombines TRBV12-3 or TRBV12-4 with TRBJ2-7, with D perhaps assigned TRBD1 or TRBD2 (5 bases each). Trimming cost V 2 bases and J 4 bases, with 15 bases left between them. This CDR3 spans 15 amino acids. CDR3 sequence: CASSLRDPTLYEQYF. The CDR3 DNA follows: TGTGCCAGCAGTTTAAGGGACCCTACCCTATACGAGCAGTACTTC.

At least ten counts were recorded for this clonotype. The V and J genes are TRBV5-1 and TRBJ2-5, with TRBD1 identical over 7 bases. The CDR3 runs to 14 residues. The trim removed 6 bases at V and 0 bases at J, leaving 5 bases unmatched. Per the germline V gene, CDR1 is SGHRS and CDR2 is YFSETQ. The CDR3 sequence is CASTPDRDQETQYF. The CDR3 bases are TGCGCCAGCACTCCCGACAGGGACCAAGAGACCCAGTACTTC. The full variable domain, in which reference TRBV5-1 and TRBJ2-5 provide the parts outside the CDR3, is KAGVTQTPRYLIKTRGQQVTLSCSPISGHRSVSWYQQTPGQGLQFLFEYFSETQRNKGNFPGRFSGRQFSNSRSEMNVSTLELGDSALYLCASTPDRDQETQYFGPGTRLLVL.

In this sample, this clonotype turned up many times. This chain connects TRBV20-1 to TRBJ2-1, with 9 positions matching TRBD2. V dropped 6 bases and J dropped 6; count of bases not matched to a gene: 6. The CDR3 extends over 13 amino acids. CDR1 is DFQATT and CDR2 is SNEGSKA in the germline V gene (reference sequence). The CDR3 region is CSAAGTSLNEQFF. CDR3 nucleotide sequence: TGCAGTGCAGCCGGGACTAGCCTCAATGAGCAGTTCTTC.

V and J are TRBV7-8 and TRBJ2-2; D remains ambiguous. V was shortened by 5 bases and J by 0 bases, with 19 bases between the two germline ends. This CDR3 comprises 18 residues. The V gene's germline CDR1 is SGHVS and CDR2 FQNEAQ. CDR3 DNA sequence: TGTGCCAGCAGCCCCCTCCAGCTATTCTTTTCGAACACCGGGGAGCTGTTTTTT. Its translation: CASSPLQLFFSNTGELFF.

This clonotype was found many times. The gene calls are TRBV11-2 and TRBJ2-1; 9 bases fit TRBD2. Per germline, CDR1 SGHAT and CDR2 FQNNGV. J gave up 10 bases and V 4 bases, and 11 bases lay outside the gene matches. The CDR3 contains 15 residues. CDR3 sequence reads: CASSSRTSDRNEQFF. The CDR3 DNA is TGTGCCAGCAGCTCCCGGACTAGCGATAGAAACGAGCAGTTCTTC.

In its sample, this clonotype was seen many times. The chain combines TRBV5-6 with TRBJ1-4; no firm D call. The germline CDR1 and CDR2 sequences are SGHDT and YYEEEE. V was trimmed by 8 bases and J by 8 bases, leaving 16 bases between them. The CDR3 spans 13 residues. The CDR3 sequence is CASTGSGVEKLFF. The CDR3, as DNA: TGTGCCAGTACGGGGTCGGGAGTCGAAAAACTGTTTTTT. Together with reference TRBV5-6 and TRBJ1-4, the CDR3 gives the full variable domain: DAGVTQSPTHLIKTRGQQVTLRCSPKSGHDTVSWYQQALGQGPQFIFQYYEEEERQRGNFPDRFSGHQFPNYSSELNVNALLLGDSALYLCASTGSGVEKLFFGSGTQLSVL.

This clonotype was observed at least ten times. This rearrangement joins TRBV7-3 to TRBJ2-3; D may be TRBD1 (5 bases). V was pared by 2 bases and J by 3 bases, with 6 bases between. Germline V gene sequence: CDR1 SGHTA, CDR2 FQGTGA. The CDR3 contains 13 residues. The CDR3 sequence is CASSLGATDTQYF. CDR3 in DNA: TGTGCCAGCAGCTTAGGGGCGACAGATACGCAGTATTTT. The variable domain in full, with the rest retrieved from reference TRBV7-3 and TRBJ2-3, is GAGVSQTPSNKVTEKGKYVELRCDPISGHTALYWYRQSLGQGPEFLIYFQGTGAADDSGLPNDRFFAVRPEGSVSTLKIQRTERGDSAVYLCASSLGATDTQYFGPGTRLTVL.